The 19 T cell receptor beta chains presented below share a single source sample, sequenced in a study of a mutant IDH1 vaccine in newly diagnosed glioma. The antigens for these receptors are not known. Indicated time point: week 35, safety follow-up. Topical imiquimod accompanied each vaccine dose, which consisted of 300 ug of mutant IDH1 20-mer peptide. Assay used: immunoSEQ multiplex PCR; TCRdb lists only in-frame clones, some missing. The sample holds about 47,000 clones, 88% seen once. The specimen comprised PBMCs, sampled from a glioma patient whose treatment included an IDH1 peptide vaccine. Receptors were obtained from a woman aged 35 to 49 with glioma.

The chain links TRBV7-9 to TRBJ2-6; TRBD1 is a possible D gene (6 bases). The CDR3 extends over 16 amino acids. CDR1 SEHNR and CDR2 FQNEAQ come from the germline V gene (reference sequence). Trimming removed 8 bases from V and 4 bases from J, with 18 bases in between. The CDR3 DNA follows: TGTGCCAGCGAGGGGGTTGGCCCGACGGGGGCCAACGTCCTGACTTTC. Translation: CASEGVGPTGANVLTF.

The chain couples TRBV14 to TRBJ1-2; 9 nucleotides align to TRBD1. The junction had 5 bases not matched to a gene; V was cut back by 4 bases and J by 8 bases. Germline V gene sequence: CDR1 SGHDN, CDR2 FVKESK. The CDR3 is made up of 13 amino acids. CDR3 protein: CASSPRTGDGYTF. CDR3 nucleotide sequence: TGTGCCAGCAGCCCCCGGACAGGGGACGGCTACACCTTC.

This clone was seen only once. An end of the junction differs from the germline gene, which may be a read error. CDR3 sequence: CATSRVPGGDTQYF. CDR3 coding DNA: TGTGCCACCAGCAGAGTCCCTGGTGGGGATACGCAGTACTTT. The chain recombines TRBV15 with TRBJ2-3, with D unresolved. The CDR3 has 14 amino acids. Germline V lookup: CDR1 LNHNV, CDR2 YYDKDF (reference sequence).

The chain employs TRBV9 and TRBJ1-4; no clear D. This CDR3 comprises 18 residues. The germline gives CDR1 SGDLS, CDR2 YYNGEE. V lost 0 bases and J lost 4, with 19 bases in between. The CDR3 here is CASSVGEDGAKVNEKLFF. The DNA for the CDR3 is TGTGCCAGCAGCGTAGGGGAGGACGGAGCTAAGGTTAATGAAAAACTGTTTTTT.

The V and J genes are TRBV2 and TRBJ2-1, with 12 bases identical to TRBD2. This CDR3 has 16 amino acids. CDR1 is SNHLY and CDR2 is FYNNEI in the germline V gene. V lost 9 bases to trimming and J lost 7 bases; unmatched junction nucleotides: 13. The CDR3 sequence is CASRLAGGLAGNEQFF. The CDR3 DNA sequence: TGTGCCAGTCGGCTAGCGGGAGGGTTAGCCGGGAATGAGCAGTTCTTC.

This rearrangement joins TRBV7-8 to TRBJ2-2, with D possibly called TRBD1 or TRBD2 (6 bases each). V gave up 5 bases and J gave up 6 bases, with 13 bases separating them. The CDR3 sequence is 14 residues long. CDR1 and CDR2 (germline): SGHVS, FQNEAQ. The CDR3 DNA follows: TGTGCCAGCAGCCCACAGGGAGGTGCCGGGGAGCTGTTTTTT. This gives the protein CASSPQGGAGELFF.

The CDR3 region is CASSPPEDRGGYTF. The DNA for the CDR3 is TGTGCCAGCTCACCCCCCGAGGACAGGGGAGGCTACACCTTC. The V call is TRBV18, the J call TRBJ1-2, with 9 bases identical to TRBD1. The germline gives CDR1 KGHSH, CDR2 LQKENI. This CDR3 has 14 residues. V was clipped by 3 bases and J by 8 bases; unmatched bases: 7.

The chain has TRBV27 and TRBJ1-1; D unresolved. The CDR3 is 19 residues long. Trimming stripped 0 bases from V and 0 bases from J, with 20 bases between. The germline gives CDR1 MNHEY, CDR2 SMNVEV (reference sequence). In DNA form, the CDR3 reads TGTGCCAGCAGTTTATCCCCAACGTGGGCAGGACTTATGAACACTGAAGCTTTCTTT. Translated, it gives CASSLSPTWAGLMNTEAFF.

This rearrangement joins TRBV15 to TRBJ2-1, with 8 nucleotides matching TRBD1. The CDR3 is 15 residues long. After removal of 0 bases from V and 7 bases from J, the junction contained 5 bases not matched to a gene. The V gene's germline CDR1 is LNHNV and CDR2 YYDKDF (reference sequence). In nucleotides, the CDR3 is TGTGCCACCAGCAGAGATCAGGGGGCCAGGAATGAGCAGTTCTTC. Its translation: CATSRDQGARNEQFF.

The chain carries TRBV19 and TRBJ2-1; 9 bases map to TRBD2. Germline V gene sequence: CDR1 LNHDA, CDR2 SQIVND (reference sequence). The CDR3 loop spans 15 amino acids. The trim removed 7 bases at V and 1 base at J, leaving 5 bases unmatched. CDR3 DNA sequence: TGTGCCAGTATTAGTACTAGCGGGTCCTACAATGAGCAGTTCTTC. Its protein product is CASISTSGSYNEQFF.

V usage is TRBV6-1 and J usage is TRBJ2-7; maybe TRBD1 (6 bases). V shed 7 bases and J shed 2 bases, with 18 bases lying between them. This CDR3 comprises 15 residues. Per the germline V gene, CDR1 is MNHNS and CDR2 is SASEGT. The CDR3 DNA reads TGTGCCAGCACCCCACCCGGACAGAGAACCTACGAGCAGTACTTC. It codes for CASTPPGQRTYEQYF.

This clone was detected once. Here the CDR3 DNA reads TGTGCCAGCAGTTACCCTTCTGGGGGCTTGAACACTGAAGCTTTCTTT. As protein: CASSYPSGGLNTEAFF. This chain joins TRBV6-6 and TRBJ1-1; weak D call: TRBD1 (6 bases). The CDR3 is made up of 16 amino acids. The germline CDR1 and CDR2 sequences are MNHNY and SVGAGI (reference sequence). V lost 2 bases to trimming and J lost 0 bases, with 13 bases between them.

The J gene is TRBJ1-5, the V gene TRBV6-6; D call uncertain. CDR1 and CDR2 (germline): MNHNY, SVGAGI (reference sequence). There are 12 residues in the CDR3. V was shortened by 7 bases and J by 1 base, with 5 bases between the two germline ends. The CDR3 coding sequence is TGTGCCAGCACCAGAAGCAATCAGCCCCAGCATTTT. As protein: CASTRSNQPQHF.

The chain has TRBV7-6 and TRBJ2-7; the D is unclear. V dropped 2 bases and J dropped 3 bases, with 5 bases sitting between them. In germline, CDR1 is SGHVS, CDR2 FNYEAQ. This CDR3 has 12 residues. Here the CDR3 reads CASSLKGYEQYF. CDR3 nucleotide sequence: TGTGCCAGCAGCTTAAAAGGCTACGAGCAGTACTTC.

The V gene is TRBV5-4, the J gene TRBJ1-4; perhaps TRBD1 as D (5 bases). V shed 4 bases and J shed 0 bases, with 7 bases lying between them. The germline gives CDR1 SGHNT, CDR2 YYREEE (reference sequence). This CDR3 comprises 14 residues. CDR3 bases: TGTGCCAGCAGCATGGACACAACTAATGAAAAACTGTTTTTT. It translates to CASSMDTTNEKLFF.

The rearrangement joins TRBV15 to TRBJ1-4; 9 nucleotides match TRBD1. V lost 5 bases and J lost 7; bases outside the gene matches: 8. This CDR3 is built from 15 residues. CDR1 and CDR2 (germline): LNHNV, YYDKDF (reference sequence). The CDR3 is CATSPRQGGVEKLFF. For the CDR3, the DNA is TGTGCCACCAGCCCCCGACAGGGGGGCGTTGAAAAACTGTTTTTT. The full variable domain, in which reference TRBV15 and TRBJ1-4 provide the parts outside the CDR3, is DAMVIQNPRYQVTQFGKPVTLSCSQTLNHNVMYWYQQKSSQAPKLLFHYYDKDFNNEADTPDNFQSRRPNTSFCFLDIRSPGLGDTAMYLCATSPRQGGVEKLFFGSGTQLSVL.

The rearrangement links TRBV19 to TRBJ2-3, with TRBD1 matching 7 bases. This CDR3 has 13 residues. V was clipped by 6 bases and J by 4 bases; unmatched bases: 4. CDR1 and CDR2 from the germline V gene are LNHDA and SQIVND (reference sequence). The DNA for the CDR3 is TGTGCCAGTAGGACAGGGTGGGCAGATACGCAGTATTTT. Translating gives CASRTGWADTQYF. The whole variable domain, filled in from reference TRBV19 and TRBJ2-3, reads DGGITQSPKYLFRKEGQNVTLSCEQNLNHDAMYWYRQDPGQGLRLIYYSQIVNDFQKGDIAEGYSVSREKKESFPLTVTSAQKNPTAFYLCASRTGWADTQYFGPGTRLTVL.

The chain carries TRBV30 and TRBJ1-1; unclear D gene. Trimming removed 0 bases from V and 0 bases from J, with 8 bases in between. Germline CDR1 reads GTSNPN; CDR2 reads SVGIG (reference sequence). This CDR3 spans 14 amino acids. The CDR3 reads CAWSVGLMNTEAFF. The CDR3 nucleotides are TGTGCCTGGAGTGTGGGTCTTATGAACACTGAAGCTTTCTTT.

V usage is TRBV21-1 and J usage is TRBJ1-5; the table's D call, TRBD1, has no DNA check behind it. TRBV21-1 is marked as a pseudogene. CDR3 length equals 13 residues. The CDR3 sequence: CASNQGCNQPQHF. CDR3 in DNA: TGTGCCAGCAACCAGGGGTGCAATCAGCCCCAGCATTTT.